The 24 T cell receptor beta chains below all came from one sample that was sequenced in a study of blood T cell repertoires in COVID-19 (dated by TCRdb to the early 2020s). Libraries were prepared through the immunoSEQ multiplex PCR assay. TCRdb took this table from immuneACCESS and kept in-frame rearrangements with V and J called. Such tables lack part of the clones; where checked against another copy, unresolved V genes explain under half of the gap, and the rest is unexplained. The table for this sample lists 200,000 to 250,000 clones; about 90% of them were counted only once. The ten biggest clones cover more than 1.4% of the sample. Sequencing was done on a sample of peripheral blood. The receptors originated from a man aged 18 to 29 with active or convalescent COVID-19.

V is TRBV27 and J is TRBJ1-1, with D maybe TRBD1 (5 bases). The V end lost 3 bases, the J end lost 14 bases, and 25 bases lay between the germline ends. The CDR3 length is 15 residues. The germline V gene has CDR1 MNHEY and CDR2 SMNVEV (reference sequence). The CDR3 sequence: CASSLGGAGTFEGFF. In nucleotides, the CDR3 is TGTGCCAGCAGTTTGGGGGGTGCCGGGACCTTTGAAGGGTTCTTT.

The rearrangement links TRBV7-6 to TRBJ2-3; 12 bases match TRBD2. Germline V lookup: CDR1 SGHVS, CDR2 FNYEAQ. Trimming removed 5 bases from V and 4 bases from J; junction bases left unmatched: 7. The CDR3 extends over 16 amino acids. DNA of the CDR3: TGTGCCAGCAGCGGGCGGACTAGCGGGGCCCCAGATACGCAGTATTTT. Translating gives CASSGRTSGAPDTQYF.

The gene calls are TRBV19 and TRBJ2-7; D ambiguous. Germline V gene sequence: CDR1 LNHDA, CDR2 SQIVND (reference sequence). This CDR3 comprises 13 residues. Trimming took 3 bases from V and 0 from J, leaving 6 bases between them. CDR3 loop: CASSITVSYEQYF. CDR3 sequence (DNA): TGTGCCAGTAGTATCACGGTCTCCTACGAGCAGTACTTC.

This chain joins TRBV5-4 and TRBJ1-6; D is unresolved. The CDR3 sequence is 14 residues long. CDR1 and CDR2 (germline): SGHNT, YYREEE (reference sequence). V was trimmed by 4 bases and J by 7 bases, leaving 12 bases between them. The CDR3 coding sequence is TGTGCCAGCAGCAGCGGACGGACCAATTCACCCCTCCACTTT. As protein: CASSSGRTNSPLHF.

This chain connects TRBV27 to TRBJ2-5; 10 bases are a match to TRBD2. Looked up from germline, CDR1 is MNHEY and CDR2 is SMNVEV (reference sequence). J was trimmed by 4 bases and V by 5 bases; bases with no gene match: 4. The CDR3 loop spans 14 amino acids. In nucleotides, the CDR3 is TGTGCCAGCAGTCCCGGACTAGCGGCAGAGACCCAGTACTTC. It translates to CASSPGLAAETQYF.

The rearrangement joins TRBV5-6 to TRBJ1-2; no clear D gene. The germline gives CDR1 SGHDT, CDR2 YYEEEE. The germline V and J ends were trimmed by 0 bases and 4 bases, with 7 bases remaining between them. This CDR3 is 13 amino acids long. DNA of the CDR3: TGTGCCAGCAGCTTGGGGGGAGGCTATGGCTACACCTTC. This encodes CASSLGGGYGYTF.

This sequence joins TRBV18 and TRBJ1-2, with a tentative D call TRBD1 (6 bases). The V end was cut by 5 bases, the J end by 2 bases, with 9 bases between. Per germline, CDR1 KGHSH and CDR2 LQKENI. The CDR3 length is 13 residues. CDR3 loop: CASSETGNYGYTF. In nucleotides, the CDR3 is TGTGCCAGCTCAGAAACAGGGAACTATGGCTACACCTTC.

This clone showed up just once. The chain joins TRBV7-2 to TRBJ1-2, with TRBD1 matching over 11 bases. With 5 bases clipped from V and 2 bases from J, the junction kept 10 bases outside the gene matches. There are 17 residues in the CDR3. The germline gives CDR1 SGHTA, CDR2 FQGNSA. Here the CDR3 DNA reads TGTGCCAGCAGCCAGGACAGGGGGCTAGTCACAAACTATGGCTACACCTTC. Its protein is CASSQDRGLVTNYGYTF.

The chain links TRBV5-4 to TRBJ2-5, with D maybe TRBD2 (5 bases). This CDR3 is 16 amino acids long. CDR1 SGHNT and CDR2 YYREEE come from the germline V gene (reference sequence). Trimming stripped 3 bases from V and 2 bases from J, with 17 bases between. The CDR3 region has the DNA TGTGCCAGCAGCTCGACGACTAACCTAAGACAAGAGACCCAGTACTTC. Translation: CASSSTTNLRQETQYF.

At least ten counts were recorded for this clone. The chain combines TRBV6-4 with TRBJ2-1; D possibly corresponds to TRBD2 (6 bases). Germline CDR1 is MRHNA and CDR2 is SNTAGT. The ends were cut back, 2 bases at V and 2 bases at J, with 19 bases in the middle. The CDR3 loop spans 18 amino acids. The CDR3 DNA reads TGTGCCAGCAGTGACCGGTTATATACTCCGGGGGCCTACAATGAGCAGTTCTTC. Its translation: CASSDRLYTPGAYNEQFF.

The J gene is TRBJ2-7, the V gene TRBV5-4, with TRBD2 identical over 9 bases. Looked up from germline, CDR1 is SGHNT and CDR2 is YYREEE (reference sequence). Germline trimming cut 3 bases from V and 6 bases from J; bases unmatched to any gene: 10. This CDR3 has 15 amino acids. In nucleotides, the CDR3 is TGTGCCAGCAGCTCGACGGGAAGCGGGAGGTCCGAGCAGTACTTC. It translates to CASSSTGSGRSEQYF. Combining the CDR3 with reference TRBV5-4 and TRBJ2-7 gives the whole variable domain ETGVTQSPTHLIKTRGQQVTLRCSSQSGHNTVSWYQQALGQGPQFIFQYYREEENGRGNFPPRFSGLQFPNYSSELNVNALELDDSALYLCASSSTGSGRSEQYFGPGTRLTVT.

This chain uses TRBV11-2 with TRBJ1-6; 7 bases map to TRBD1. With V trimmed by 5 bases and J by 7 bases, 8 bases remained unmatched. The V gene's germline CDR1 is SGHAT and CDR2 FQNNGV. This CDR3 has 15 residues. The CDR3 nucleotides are TGTGCCAGCAGCCTCCCGGGACAGTACAATTCACCCCTCCACTTT. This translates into CASSLPGQYNSPLHF.

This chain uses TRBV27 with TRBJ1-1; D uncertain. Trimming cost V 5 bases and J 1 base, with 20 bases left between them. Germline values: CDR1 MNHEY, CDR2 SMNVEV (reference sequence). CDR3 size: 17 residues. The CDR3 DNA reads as TGTGCCAGCAGTCATATCCAGGTTCCAAACCCGAACACTGAAGCTTTCTTT. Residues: CASSHIQVPNPNTEAFF.

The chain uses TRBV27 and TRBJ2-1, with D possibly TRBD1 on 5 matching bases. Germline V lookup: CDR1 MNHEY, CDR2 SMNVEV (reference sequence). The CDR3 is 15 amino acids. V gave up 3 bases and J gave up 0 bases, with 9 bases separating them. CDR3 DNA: TGTGCCAGCAGTTTGACAGTTAGCTCCTACAATGAGCAGTTCTTC. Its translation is CASSLTVSSYNEQFF.

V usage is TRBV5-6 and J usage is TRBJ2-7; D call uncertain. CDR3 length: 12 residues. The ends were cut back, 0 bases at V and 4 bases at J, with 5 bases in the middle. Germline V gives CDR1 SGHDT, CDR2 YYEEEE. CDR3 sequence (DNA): TGTGCCAGCAGCTTGGACGGGTACGAGCAGTACTTC. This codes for CASSLDGYEQYF.

The CDR3 DNA follows: TGTGCCAGCAGCTGGGGGCAGGGCGAGCAGTACTTC. Amino acid sequence: CASSWGQGEQYF. This chain links TRBV5-4 with TRBJ2-7; D is perhaps TRBD1 (6 bases). The CDR3 covers 12 residues. The germline V gene encodes CDR1 SGHNT and CDR2 YYREEE (reference sequence). Trimming shortened V by 3 bases and J by 6 bases, and 10 bases separated the two germline ends.

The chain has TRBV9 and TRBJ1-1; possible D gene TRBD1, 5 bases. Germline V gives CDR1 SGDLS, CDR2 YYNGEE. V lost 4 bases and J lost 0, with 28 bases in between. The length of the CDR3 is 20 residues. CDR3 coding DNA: TGTGCCAGCAGCCCCGTGTGGGGGGTCGGTTGGCCCAGCCTGAACACTGAAGCTTTCTTT. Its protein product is CASSPVWGVGWPSLNTEAFF.

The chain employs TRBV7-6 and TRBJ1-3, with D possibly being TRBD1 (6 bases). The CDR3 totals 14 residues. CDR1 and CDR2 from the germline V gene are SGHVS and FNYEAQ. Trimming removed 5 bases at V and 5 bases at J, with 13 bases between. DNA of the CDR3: TGTGCCAGCAGCCCAGGGGACGGAAGAAACACCATATATTTT. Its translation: CASSPGDGRNTIYF.

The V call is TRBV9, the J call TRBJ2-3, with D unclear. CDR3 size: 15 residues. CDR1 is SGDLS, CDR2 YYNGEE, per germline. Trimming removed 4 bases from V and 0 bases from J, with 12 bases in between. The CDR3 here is CASSRTIPSTDTQYF. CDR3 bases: TGTGCCAGCAGCCGTACAATCCCTAGCACAGATACGCAGTATTTT.

CDR3 sequence: CASSQEVEQPQHF. As DNA, the CDR3 is TGTGCCAGCAGCCAAGAGGTAGAACAGCCCCAGCATTTT. The chain has TRBV4-2 and TRBJ1-5; no reliable D call. Trimming took off 0 bases at V and 7 bases at J, with 7 bases between the two ends. The CDR3 length is 13 residues. In germline, CDR1 is LGHNA, CDR2 YNFKEQ.

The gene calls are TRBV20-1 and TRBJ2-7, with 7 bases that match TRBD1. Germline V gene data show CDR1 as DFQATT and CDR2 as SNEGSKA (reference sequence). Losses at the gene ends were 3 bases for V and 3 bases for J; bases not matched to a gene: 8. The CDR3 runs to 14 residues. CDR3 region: CSASGDRALYEQYF. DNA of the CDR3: TGCAGTGCTAGTGGGGACAGAGCACTCTACGAGCAGTACTTC.

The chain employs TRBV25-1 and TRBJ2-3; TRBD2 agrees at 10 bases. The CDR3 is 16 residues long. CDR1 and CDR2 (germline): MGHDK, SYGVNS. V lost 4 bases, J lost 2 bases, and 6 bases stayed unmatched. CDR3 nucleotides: TGTGCCAGCAGTGCCCTGGGGACTAGCGTCACAGATACGCAGTATTTT. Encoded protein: CASSALGTSVTDTQYF.

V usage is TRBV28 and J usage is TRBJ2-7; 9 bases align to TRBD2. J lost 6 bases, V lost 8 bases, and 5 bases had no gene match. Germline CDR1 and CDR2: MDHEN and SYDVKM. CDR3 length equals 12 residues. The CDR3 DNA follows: TGTGCCAGCGAATCGACTAGCGGCGAGCAGTACTTC. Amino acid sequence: CASESTSGEQYF.

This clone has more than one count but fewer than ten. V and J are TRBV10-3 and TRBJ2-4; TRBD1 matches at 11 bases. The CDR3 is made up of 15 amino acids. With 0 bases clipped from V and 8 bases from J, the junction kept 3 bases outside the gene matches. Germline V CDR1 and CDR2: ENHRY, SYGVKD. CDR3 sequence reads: CAISESGDRGDIQYF. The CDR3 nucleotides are TGTGCCATCAGTGAGTCGGGGGACAGGGGGGACATTCAGTACTTC.